This T cell receptor beta chain comes out of a study of blood T cells in healthy people across ages. A sample-barcoded 5' primer and a J-beta primer mix were used in a second PCR of about 6 to 12 cycles. A single record per CDR3 protein comes from TCRdb applying MiXCR to the 5' RACE reads. The data show some 1.8 million distinct CDR3 sequences, more than 35% seen once. Each of the donors had ten milliliters of peripheral blood drawn into EDTA-treated Vacutainer tubes. The authors extracted at least 5.5 micrograms of total RNA per sample. Germline CDR1 and CDR2: MGHRA and YSYEKL. The CDR3 runs to 15 residues. With 2 bases clipped from V and 0 bases from J, the junction kept 3 bases outside the gene matches. The table lists this clonotype with a few counts.

The sample taken for sequencing was blood. This clonotype originated in a human donor in good health. The V and J genes are TRBV4-1 and TRBJ1-1; the match to TRBD1 covers 7 bases. The CDR3 DNA is TGCGCCAGCAGCCAACGGACAGGAATGAACACTGAAGCTTTCTTT. As protein: CASSQRTGMNTEAFF.